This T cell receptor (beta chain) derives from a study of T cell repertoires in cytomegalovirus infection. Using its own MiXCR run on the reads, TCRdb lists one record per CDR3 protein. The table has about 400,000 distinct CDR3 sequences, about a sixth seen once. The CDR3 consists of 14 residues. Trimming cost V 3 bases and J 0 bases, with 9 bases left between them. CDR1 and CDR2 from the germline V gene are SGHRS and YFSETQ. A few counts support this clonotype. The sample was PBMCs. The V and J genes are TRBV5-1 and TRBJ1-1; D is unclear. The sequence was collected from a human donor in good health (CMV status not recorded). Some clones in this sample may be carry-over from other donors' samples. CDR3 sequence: CASSSQSVNTEAFF. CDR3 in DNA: TGCGCCAGCAGCTCTCAGTCTGTGAACACTGAAGCTTTCTTT. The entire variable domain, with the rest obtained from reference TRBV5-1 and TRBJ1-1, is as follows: KAGVTQTPRYLIKTRGQQVTLSCSPISGHRSVSWYQQTPGQGLQFLFEYFSETQRNKGNFPGRFSGRQFSNSRSEMNVSTLELGDSALYLCASSSQSVNTEAFFGQGTRLTVV.